This T cell receptor beta chain stems from a study of T cell responses to AZD1222 COVID-19 vaccine. Per the germline V gene, CDR1 is SGDLS and CDR2 is YYNGEE. This CDR3 spans 15 amino acids. V dropped 3 bases and J dropped 0; count of bases not matched to a gene: 3. A note on this clone: The antigen is not known.

Notes on the study in general: No repertoire was sampled before or during the peak T cell response, only after it. White British donors predominated, females outnumbered males, and clonal diversity was possibly underestimated. Researchers report vaccine-associated CD4 TCRs spanning spike, with dominance at 160-218 and 743-854. Reports indicate that nearly half of spike-specific TCRs are directed at unmutated variant regions.

Profiled with immunoSEQ multiplex PCR; TCRdb holds only in-frame clones, not every one. This sample has roughly 120,000 clones, with 85% to 95% found just once. The rearrangement links TRBV9 to TRBJ1-1; 9 nucleotides align to TRBD1. The sample was peripheral blood, taken on day 0 of AZD1222 vaccination. This receptor was obtained from an adult in good health. CDR3 amino acids: CASSARTGVNTEAFF. CDR3 DNA sequence: TGTGCCAGCAGCGCTAGGACAGGGGTGAACACTGAAGCTTTCTTT.